This TCR beta chain was identified during a study of shared clonotypes between healthy human individuals. Study summary: Ranging from 18 to 49 in age, donors were a couple of women and a few men. Study-wide results and caveats: Shared clonotypes across all four donors exceeded non-shared ones in generation probability.

Assay used: immunoSEQ multiplex PCR; TCRdb lists only in-frame clones, some missing. The table shows hundreds of thousands of clones, with 90% to 98% occurring only once. Of note for this clone: The antigen is not known.

Germline loops: CDR1 WSHSY, CDR2 SAAADI. V was trimmed by 0 bases and J by 2 bases, leaving 11 bases between them. The CDR3 covers 15 residues. This clonotype was obtained from a man under 40 in good health. The sequencing sample was made of memory CD8+ T cells sorted from blood. Subset noted: CD45RO+ cells pooled with CCR7-negative TemRA cells. The J gene is TRBJ2-7, the V gene TRBV10-2; D unclear. The CDR3 loop is CASSESWQIPYEQYF. The CDR3 DNA reads TGCGCCAGCAGTGAGTCTTGGCAGATACCCTACGAGCAGTACTTC.